This is a list of T cell receptor beta chains from one sample in a study of vaccination and CD4 T cells after COVID-19. In TCRdb, the PCR reads were re-called with MiXCR into one record per CDR3 protein. The sample has about 7,400 distinct CDR3 sequences, 50% to 70% seen once. Their recognized antigens are unknown. Sequencing was performed on CD4+ T cells from blood, cultured in vitro. The receptors come from a human donor who had recovered from COVID-19. Both conserved end residues are part of each CDR3. A D gene is named only where the DNA matches it firmly. Rows may omit the clone size; those that give it use once, few, many or a size class.

d_gene	v_gene	abundance	j_gene	CDR3nt	CDR3aa
-	TRBV20-1	-	TRBJ2-5	TGCAGTGCCCCTCTGATTGAGACCCAGTACTTC	CSAPLIETQYF
-	TRBV12-3/TRBV12-4	few	TRBJ1-5	TGTGCCAGCAGTCCTAGGGACGGAGATCAGCCCCAGCATTTT	CASSPRDGDQPQHF
TRBD1	TRBV7-3	-	TRBJ1-2	TGTGCCAGCAGCTCGGGACAGGGGGCTTTCGGCTACACCTTC	CASSSGQGAFGYTF
-	TRBV5-5	-	TRBJ2-5	TGTGCCAGCAGCTTGGCTGGGGTATTTGAGACCCAGTACTTC	CASSLAGVFETQYF
TRBD1	TRBV12-5	once	TRBJ1-5	TGTGCTAGTGGTTGGGGCAATGACAGGGGCAATCAGCCCCAGCATTTT	CASGWGNDRGNQPQHF
-	TRBV7-6	few	TRBJ2-2	TGTGCCAGCAGCCTGACAGGGAACACCGGGGAGCTGTTTTTT	CASSLTGNTGELFF
TRBD2	TRBV20-1	few	TRBJ2-1	TGCAGTGCTAGAGATCGGAAGGTAGCGGGGGGCTCCTACAATGAGCAGTTCTTC	CSARDRKVAGGSYNEQFF
TRBD1	TRBV29-1	-	TRBJ2-5	TGCAGCGCTGGGCGGGACAGGGGAGAGACCCAGTACTTC	CSAGRDRGETQYF
-	TRBV7-2	-	TRBJ1-1	TGTGCCAGCAGCTTAGGGCAGCCAATCGTTCAAGCTTTCTTT	CASSLGQPIVQAFF
-	TRBV7-9	-	TRBJ2-3	TGTGCCAGCAGCTTATGGGGTTTGGATACGCAGTATTTT	CASSLWGLDTQYF
-	TRBV7-8	-	TRBJ2-2	TGTGCCAGCAGCTCTACAGGGTACCTGAACACCGGGGAGCTGTTTTTT	CASSSTGYLNTGELFF
-	TRBV28	-	TRBJ2-2	TGTGCCAGCAGTCCAGGGTTTACCGGGGAGCTGTTTTTT	CASSPGFTGELFF
TRBD1	TRBV15	once	TRBJ2-3	TGTGCCACCAGCAGAGGTGGTAGCAGGGGGTCAGATACGCAGTATTTT	CATSRGGSRGSDTQYF
TRBD1	TRBV7-9	-	TRBJ1-1	TGTGCCAGCAGCCCACGGGACAGGATCATGAACACTGAAGCTTTCTTT	CASSPRDRIMNTEAFF
-	TRBV4-3	-	TRBJ2-3	TGCGCCAGCAGCCAAGAGTACACAGATACGCAGTATTTT	CASSQEYTDTQYF
TRBD2	TRBV6-5	-	TRBJ2-7	TGTGCCAGCAGTTCCCTTGGCGGGGGGGGCTACGAGCAGTACTTC	CASSSLGGGGYEQYF
TRBD2	TRBV19	-	TRBJ2-1	TGTGCCAGTGGGAGGACTAGCGGGAGTTTTCCCGATGAGCAGTTCTTC	CASGRTSGSFPDEQFF
TRBD1	TRBV10-3	-	TRBJ1-5	TGTGCCATCAGGGGGACAGGGGACAATCAGCCCCAGCATTTT	CAIRGTGDNQPQHF
-	TRBV2	few	TRBJ1-1	TGTGCCAGCAGTTATGCGGGCGCGAACACTGAAGCTTTCTTT	CASSYAGANTEAFF
-	TRBV5-1	-	TRBJ2-7	TGCGCCAGCAGCATGGGTCCGGGCTCGAGCTCCTACGAGCAGTACTTC	CASSMGPGSSSYEQYF
TRBD2	TRBV2	-	TRBJ2-5	TGTGCCAGCAGGGCCGGGACTAGCGGGGGGGTAGAGACCCAGTACTTC	CASRAGTSGGVETQYF
-	TRBV19	-	TRBJ1-2	TGTGCCAGTAGTATAGAGGCGGGGTTCTTAGCTAACTATGGCTACACCTTC	CASSIEAGFLANYGYTF
-	TRBV6-5	few	TRBJ2-2	TGTGCCAGCAGTTACTTTCCGACTAGTTCCGGGGAGCTGTTTTTT	CASSYFPTSSGELFF
-	TRBV2	few	TRBJ1-5	TGTGCCAGCTCTTCCACAGGGAATCAGCCCCAGCATTTT	CASSSTGNQPQHF
TRBD1	TRBV29-1	-	TRBJ1-1	TGCAGCGCCTACAGGGGGCGGAACACTGAAGCTTTCTTT	CSAYRGRNTEAFF
-	TRBV11-3	-	TRBJ2-5	TGTGCCAGCAGCCCGACGGGGTCATACTTGGAGACCCAGTACTTC	CASSPTGSYLETQYF
TRBD1	TRBV20-1	-	TRBJ2-5	TGCAGTGCTATGGGACAGCGGTCACAAGAGACCCAGTACTTC	CSAMGQRSQETQYF
-	TRBV2	-	TRBJ1-5	TGTGCCAGCAGTGGGGAGGGCGTAGTTGGCAATCAGCCCCAGCATTTT	CASSGEGVVGNQPQHF
-	TRBV6-1	few	TRBJ1-2	TGTGCCAGCACCCCCAATTGGGCAGCCGACTATGGCTACACCTTC	CASTPNWAADYGYTF
TRBD1	TRBV12-3/TRBV12-4	-	TRBJ1-2	TGTGCCAGCAGTTTAGCGGCAGGGGGCATCGGAGTAAATGGCTACACCTTC	CASSLAAGGIGVNGYTF
-	TRBV19	-	TRBJ2-5	TGTGCCAGTAGTATAGATCTAGGGATCCAAGAGACCCAGTACTTC	CASSIDLGIQETQYF
-	TRBV6-1	-	TRBJ2-7	TGTGCCAGCAGCCAGACAGGGAGGATCCACGAGCAGTACTTC	CASSQTGRIHEQYF
TRBD2	TRBV20-1	-	TRBJ2-1	TGCAGTGCTAGGGCGAAACGGGGCGGGAGGAGGAATGAGCAGTTCTTC	CSARAKRGGRRNEQFF
TRBD2	TRBV5-1	-	TRBJ2-5	TGCGCCAGCAGCCGGGAGGGGGGTCGAGAGACCCAGTACTTC	CASSREGGRETQYF
TRBD2	TRBV15	large	TRBJ2-7	TGTGCCACCAGCAGAGGTCTAGCGGGAGCCGTCCGGGCCCTTGGTGAGCAGTACTTC	CATSRGLAGAVRALGEQYF
-	TRBV10-3	-	TRBJ1-5	TGTGCCAGCAGTGAATTTGGAGGCTACAATCAGCCCCAGCATTTT	CASSEFGGYNQPQHF
-	TRBV7-2	-	TRBJ1-1	TGTGCCAGCACCCAAAAAACTGAAGCTTTCTTT	CASTQKTEAFF
-	TRBV7-2	large	TRBJ2-3	TGTGCCAGCAGCTCCCCCCTCACAGATACGCAGTATTTT	CASSSPLTDTQYF
-	TRBV27	-	TRBJ2-2	-	CASSPSVAGGNLIYTGELFF
TRBD2	TRBV7-3	-	TRBJ2-1	TGTGCCAGCAGCTTAAAAGCTAGCGGGGGCAATGAGCAGTTCTTC	CASSLKASGGNEQFF
TRBD1	TRBV2	few	TRBJ1-5	TGTGCCAGCAGTGAAGCGCGGGTCAACAGGGGTCGGGGCAATCAGCCCCAGCATTTT	CASSEARVNRGRGNQPQHF
TRBD1	TRBV7-9	-	TRBJ2-6	TGTGCCAGCAGCTTCCCGCCCGGACAGGGGGGTCTGGCCAACGTCCTGACTTTC	CASSFPPGQGGLANVLTF
TRBD1	TRBV28	-	TRBJ1-2	TGTGCCAGCAGTTTATGGCTTACCGGACAGGGGGATGGCTACACCTTC	CASSLWLTGQGDGYTF
-	TRBV11-2	once	TRBJ2-5	TGTGCCAGCAGCTTAGACCGTACTAGAGCTGCACTGGAGACCCAGTACTTC	CASSLDRTRAALETQYF
-	TRBV7-9	-	TRBJ2-2	TGTGCCAGCACCATTAGTCGCGGGCAAACGAACACCGGGGAGCTGTTTTTT	CASTISRGQTNTGELFF
-	TRBV5-5	-	TRBJ2-6	TGTGCCAGCAGCATTGGAGGGGGTAGCTCTGGGGCCAACGTCCTGACTTTC	CASSIGGGSSGANVLTF
-	TRBV4-3	-	TRBJ1-1	TGCGCCAGCAGCCAAGACTCGTTCGGGGGCACTGAAGCTTTCTTT	CASSQDSFGGTEAFF
TRBD1	TRBV20-1	-	TRBJ2-5	TGCAGTGCTACCGGGACAGGGCAAGAGACCCAGTACTTC	CSATGTGQETQYF
-	TRBV28	-	TRBJ2-4	TGTGCCAGCAGTCAGGGGAATTTCGCCAAAAACATTCAGTACTTC	CASSQGNFAKNIQYF
-	TRBV6-5	-	TRBJ2-6	TGTGCCAGCAGTTATTCCACCCGGGCGTCTGGGGCCAACGTCCTGACTTTC	CASSYSTRASGANVLTF
-	TRBV7-2	-	TRBJ2-1	TGTGCCAGCAGCTTAAGTAGGTACACATCCCCAAGTCGCAATGAGCAGTTCTTC	CASSLSRYTSPSRNEQFF
TRBD2	TRBV10-3	once	TRBJ2-1	TGTGCCAGCATGCGGGGGGACTCCTACAATGAGCAGTTCTTC	CASMRGDSYNEQFF
TRBD2	TRBV10-3	-	TRBJ2-3	TGTGCCATAGCTACTAGCGGGACTAGCACAGATACGCAGTATTTT	CAIATSGTSTDTQYF
-	TRBV6-1	few	TRBJ2-5	TGTGCCATTTCTAGCGTCGGGGCCGGGACCCAGTACTTC	CAISSVGAGTQYF
-	TRBV12-3/TRBV12-4	-	TRBJ1-6	TGTGCCAGCAGCACAGGCTACCATAATTCACCCCTCCACTTT	CASSTGYHNSPLHF
TRBD1	TRBV18	-	TRBJ2-5	TGTGCCAGCTCACCACTGACAGGGGGAGAGACCCAGTACTTC	CASSPLTGGETQYF
TRBD1	TRBV20-1	few	TRBJ2-2	TGCAGTGCACGGGACAGAGAGGCCGGGGAGCTGTTTTTT	CSARDREAGELFF
-	TRBV7-7	-	TRBJ2-1	TGTGCCAGCAGCCCGACCGACAGGTCAGGTGAGCAGTTCTTC	CASSPTDRSGEQFF
-	TRBV7-3	-	TRBJ2-1	TGTGCCAGCAGCCGCGGGGAATCGAGGCTAGAGCAGTTCTTC	CASSRGESRLEQFF
-	TRBV19	-	TRBJ2-6	TGTGCCAGTAGTATGAGTTTAGGGGACTCTGGGGCCAACGTCCTGACTTTC	CASSMSLGDSGANVLTF